One sample yielded the 30 T cell receptor beta chains listed below, sequenced in a study of shared clonotypes between healthy human individuals. CD45RO-negative, CCR7-selected cells formed the naive CD8 fraction, which excluded terminally differentiated effector memory CD45RA+ cells. The repertoire was sequenced with immunoSEQ multiplex PCR; TCRdb's copy has only in-frame clones and lacks some. The sample shows about 2.1 million clones, 80% to 95% of them seen only once. Material for sequencing was naive CD8+ T cells from PBMCs. The source of these receptors is a man aged 18-30 years in good health. Some clones in this sample may be carry-over from other donors' samples.

V gene TRBV7-9 combines with J gene TRBJ2-7; 7 bases are shared with TRBD1. CDR1 and CDR2 from the germline V gene are SEHNR and FQNEAQ (reference sequence). The CDR3 consists of 14 residues. J gave up 3 bases and V 5 bases, and 7 bases lay outside the gene matches. The CDR3 DNA is TGTGCCAGCAGCGGGGGACAGTCTATCTACGAGCAGTACTTC. This sequence encodes CASSGGQSIYEQYF.

This clone was seen just once. The chain uses TRBV2 and TRBJ2-5; D is uncertain. V was clipped by 7 bases and J by 0 bases, with 12 bases between them. Germline V gives CDR1 SNHLY, CDR2 FYNNEI. The CDR3 spans 14 residues. The CDR3 nucleotides are TGTGCCAGCATCGACCCCCGGGACCAAGAGACCCAGTACTTC. Translated: CASIDPRDQETQYF.

V and J are TRBV7-9 and TRBJ2-7; tentatively, D is TRBD1 (5 bases). CDR1 is SEHNR and CDR2 is FQNEAQ in the germline V gene (reference sequence). This CDR3 has 15 amino acids. With 5 bases removed from V and 6 bases from J, the gap between germline ends came to 20 bases. CDR3 sequence reads: CASSARSGSLGEQYF. Here the CDR3 DNA reads TGTGCCAGCAGCGCCCGATCAGGGTCCCTGGGCGAGCAGTACTTC.

This chain links TRBV7-6 with TRBJ2-7, with D possibly called TRBD1 or TRBD2 (5 bases each). V dropped 1 base and J dropped 5 bases, with 12 bases sitting between them. This CDR3 is 14 amino acids long. The V gene's germline CDR1 is SGHVS and CDR2 FNYEAQ. CDR3 nucleotides: TGTGCCAGCAGCTTAGGCTCGGGGCCGGACGAGCAGTACTTC. Protein: CASSLGSGPDEQYF.

The V call is TRBV7-9, the J call TRBJ2-1, with TRBD2 matching 9 bases. Unmatched junction bases numbered 13, after V lost 5 bases and J lost 8 bases. The germline V gene encodes CDR1 SEHNR and CDR2 FQNEAQ (reference sequence). This CDR3 is built from 16 residues. CDR3 protein: CASSPTSGTSIYEQFF. For the CDR3, the DNA is TGTGCCAGCAGCCCCACGAGCGGGACTAGCATCTATGAGCAGTTCTTC. The full variable domain, rest sourced from reference TRBV7-9 and TRBJ2-1, is DTGVSQNPRHKITKRGQNVTFRCDPISEHNRLYWYRQTLGQGPEFLTYFQNEAQLEKSRLLSDRFSAERPKGSFSTLEIQRTEQGDSAMYLCASSPTSGTSIYEQFFGPGTRLTVL.

The chain links TRBV28 to TRBJ2-5; D ambiguous. TRBJ2-7 explains the end of the DNA better; the J call may be wrong. Germline lookup yields CDR1 MDHEN and CDR2 SYDVKM. This CDR3 spans 13 amino acids. The CDR3 DNA is TGTGCCAGCAGTTTGGTGGCCTCCTACGAGCAGTACTTC. Translation: CASSLVASYEQYF.

Points on this clone: The same CDR3 is also encoded by other DNA sequences in this sample. The V and J genes are TRBV19 and TRBJ1-1; D gene uncertain. The CDR3 covers 11 residues. V was shortened by 1 base and J by 11 bases, with 8 bases between the two germline ends. CDR1 is LNHDA and CDR2 is SQIVND in the germline V gene (reference sequence). The CDR3 loop reads CASSIGPEAFF. Written as DNA, the CDR3 is TGTGCCAGTAGTATAGGCCCGGAGGCTTTCTTT.

This clone was counted a few times. This rearrangement joins TRBV25-1 to TRBJ1-2, with no clear D. The CDR3 is 14 amino acids. Germline CDR1 MGHDK, CDR2 SYGVNS. Trimming removed 2 bases from V and 3 bases from J, with 10 bases in between. CDR3 protein: CASSERGADYGYTF. DNA for the CDR3: TGTGCCAGCAGTGAACGGGGTGCAGACTATGGCTACACCTTC.

The rearrangement links TRBV5-6 to TRBJ1-1; D is unresolved. The V gene's germline CDR1 is SGHDT and CDR2 YYEEEE. V was trimmed by 4 bases and J by 4 bases, leaving 11 bases between them. The CDR3 is 13 amino acids. CDR3 DNA: TGTGCCAGCAGCGGGCGTGGACGCACTGAAGCTTTCTTT. Residues: CASSGRGRTEAFF.

This sequence joins TRBV6-1 and TRBJ2-7; D is ambiguous. Trimming left V 2 bases short and J 0 bases short, with 11 bases between. The length of the CDR3 is 15 residues. Germline V gene sequence: CDR1 MNHNS, CDR2 SASEGT. The CDR3, as DNA: TGTGCCAGCAGTGAATCGATGGGCAACTCCTACGAGCAGTACTTC. Its translation is CASSESMGNSYEQYF.

The chain joins TRBV19 to TRBJ2-1; D is unresolved. This CDR3 is 15 amino acids long. The V end lost 2 bases, the J end lost 0 bases, and 8 bases lay between the germline ends. CDR1 LNHDA and CDR2 SQIVND come from the germline V gene (reference sequence). The DNA of the CDR3 is TGTGCCAGTAGTATATGGCCTAGCTCCTACAATGAGCAGTTCTTC. Protein sequence: CASSIWPSSYNEQFF.

The chain carries TRBV4-1 and TRBJ1-2; TRBD1 is a possible D gene (5 bases). The V end was cut by 4 bases, the J end by 2 bases, with 8 bases between. The germline V gene encodes CDR1 MGHRA and CDR2 YSYEKL. The CDR3 consists of 13 residues. CDR3 bases: TGCGCCAGCAGCCCTCGGGACAACTATGGCTACACCTTC. It specifies CASSPRDNYGYTF.

This rearrangement joins TRBV27 to TRBJ2-1; D is possibly TRBD2 (6 bases). The CDR3 sequence is 14 residues long. Trimming shortened V by 5 bases and J by 7 bases, and 15 bases separated the two germline ends. CDR1 is MNHEY, CDR2 SMNVEV, per germline (reference sequence). CDR3 residues: CASSTGGAWNEQFF. CDR3 bases: TGTGCCAGCAGTACCGGGGGAGCCTGGAATGAGCAGTTCTTC.

The CDR3 bases are TGTGCCAGCAGCCAGTGGACTAGCGGGGTAGTCTACAATGAGCAGTTCTTC. This gives the protein CASSQWTSGVVYNEQFF. J is TRBJ2-1 and V is TRBV7-3, with 12 bases identical to TRBD2. CDR1 and CDR2 from the germline V gene are SGHTA and FQGTGA. V was pared by 5 bases and J by 3 bases, with 8 bases of the junction left unmatched. The CDR3 is made up of 17 amino acids.

The J gene is TRBJ1-4, the V gene TRBV27, with 9 bases lining up with TRBD1. Germline trimming cut 7 bases from V and 4 bases from J; bases unmatched to any gene: 10. The germline V gene encodes CDR1 MNHEY and CDR2 SMNVEV (reference sequence). The length of the CDR3 is 16 residues. CDR3 residues: CASKDPGQGFNEKLFF. The CDR3 region has the DNA TGTGCCAGCAAGGACCCGGGACAGGGTTTTAATGAAAAACTGTTTTTT.

This clone occurred once. The rearrangement links TRBV7-9 to TRBJ1-2; 8 bases align to TRBD1. The CDR3 has 18 residues. Trimming removed 0 bases from V and 4 bases from J; junction bases left unmatched: 13. The germline CDR1 and CDR2 sequences are SEHNR and FQNEAQ (reference sequence). The CDR3 bases are TGTGCCAGCAGCTTAGCGGGGTCAGGGGGCGTCGTAGGCTATGGCTACACCTTC. Translated: CASSLAGSGGVVGYGYTF.

For this clone: The same CDR3 arises from other DNA sequences in this sample as well. The chain couples TRBV6-1 to TRBJ2-7, with D uncertain. The CDR3 length is 14 residues. V lost 1 base and J 0 bases, leaving 7 bases between the germline ends. In germline, CDR1 is MNHNS, CDR2 SASEGT. The CDR3: CASSEGQISYEQYF. For the CDR3, the DNA is TGTGCCAGCAGTGAAGGGCAGATCTCCTACGAGCAGTACTTC.

V and J are TRBV7-3 and TRBJ2-5; weak D call: TRBD2 (5 bases). There are 15 residues in the CDR3. CDR1 and CDR2 from the germline V gene are SGHTA and FQGTGA. V was cut by 5 bases and J by 1 base, with 14 bases left in between. DNA of the CDR3: TGTGCCAGCAGCCCCGGGGTACTACCCCAAGAGACCCAGTACTTC. Its translation is CASSPGVLPQETQYF.

The rearrangement uses TRBV10-3 and TRBJ2-5, with TRBD2 matching 7 bases. The CDR3 is 16 amino acids. The V gene end was trimmed by 4 bases and the J gene end by 5 bases; junction bases not matched to a gene: 13. The V gene's germline CDR1 is ENHRY and CDR2 SYGVKD. The CDR3 loop reads CAISGRDVDSGETQYF. CDR3 in DNA: TGTGCCATCAGTGGGCGTGATGTGGATAGCGGGGAGACCCAGTACTTC.

This chain links TRBV7-8 with TRBJ2-7; no firm D call. CDR1 and CDR2 from the germline V gene are SGHVS and FQNEAQ. The CDR3 runs to 14 residues. Trimming removed 4 bases from V and 4 bases from J, with 14 bases in between. The CDR3 loop is CASSSPFGKYEQYF. CDR3 in DNA: TGTGCCAGCAGCTCCCCGTTTGGGAAGTACGAGCAGTACTTC.

The rearrangement links TRBV13 to TRBJ2-7, with D tentatively TRBD1 or TRBD2 (5 bases each). The germline gives CDR1 PRHDT, CDR2 FYEKMQ (reference sequence). Trimming removed 1 base at V and 4 bases at J, with 11 bases between. This CDR3 has 14 amino acids. The CDR3 here is CASSLDRDGYEQYF. CDR3 sequence (DNA): TGTGCCAGCAGCTTAGACCGGGACGGATACGAGCAGTACTTC. Complete variable domain (other parts from reference TRBV13 and TRBJ2-7): AAGVIQSPRHLIKEKRETATLKCYPIPRHDTVYWYQQGPGQDPQFLISFYEKMQSDKGSIPDRFSAQQFSDYHSELNMSSLELGDSALYFCASSLDRDGYEQYFGPGTRLTVT.

The chain couples TRBV7-9 to TRBJ2-1, with D perhaps TRBD1 (5 bases). V shed 5 bases and J shed 3 bases, with 14 bases lying between them. CDR3 length equals 15 residues. Per germline, CDR1 SEHNR and CDR2 FQNEAQ (reference sequence). The CDR3 bases are TGTGCCAGCAGCCCCAGGAAGGGGATCTACAATGAGCAGTTCTTC. This codes for CASSPRKGIYNEQFF. Filled out from reference TRBV7-9 and TRBJ2-1, the complete variable domain reads DTGVSQNPRHKITKRGQNVTFRCDPISEHNRLYWYRQTLGQGPEFLTYFQNEAQLEKSRLLSDRFSAERPKGSFSTLEIQRTEQGDSAMYLCASSPRKGIYNEQFFGPGTRLTVL.

The rearrangement links TRBV9 to TRBJ2-1, with 8 bases identical to TRBD1. This CDR3 is built from 16 residues. Germline lookup yields CDR1 SGDLS and CDR2 YYNGEE. J lost 1 base, V lost 0 bases, and 3 bases had no gene match. CDR3 in DNA: TGTGCCAGCAGCGTAGATAGACAGGGGTCCTACAATGAGCAGTTCTTC. Translation: CASSVDRQGSYNEQFF.

The V and J genes are TRBV6-5 and TRBJ2-5, with 10 bases lining up with TRBD2. Germline trimming cut 6 bases from V and 5 bases from J; bases unmatched to any gene: 9. Per the germline V gene, CDR1 is MNHEY and CDR2 is SVGAGI. The CDR3 covers 15 residues. CDR3 amino acids: CASSPDLAGAETQYF. The CDR3 DNA is TGTGCCAGCAGCCCAGACCTAGCGGGAGCGGAGACCCAGTACTTC.

The rearrangement links TRBV28 to TRBJ2-7; the match to TRBD2 covers 9 bases. Per the germline V gene, CDR1 is MDHEN and CDR2 is SYDVKM. Trimming removed 3 bases from V and 2 bases from J; junction bases left unmatched: 5. The CDR3 is 15 residues long. This chain's CDR3 is CASSLRGGFPYEQYF. CDR3 nucleotide sequence: TGTGCCAGCAGTTTGCGGGGGGGCTTCCCCTACGAGCAGTACTTC.

This chain connects TRBV7-9 to TRBJ1-5; D is possibly TRBD1 (6 bases). Trimming took off 5 bases at V and 0 bases at J, with 17 bases between the two ends. The CDR3 contains 17 residues. Germline loops: CDR1 SEHNR, CDR2 FQNEAQ (reference sequence). CDR3 coding DNA: TGTGCCAGCAGCCCCTCGGGAGGGGGAAATAGCAATCAGCCCCAGCATTTT. It specifies CASSPSGGGNSNQPQHF. Full variable domain (remainder filled in from reference TRBV7-9 and TRBJ1-5): DTGVSQNPRHKITKRGQNVTFRCDPISEHNRLYWYRQTLGQGPEFLTYFQNEAQLEKSRLLSDRFSAERPKGSFSTLEIQRTEQGDSAMYLCASSPSGGGNSNQPQHFGDGTRLSIL.

The CDR3 bases are TGTGCCAGCTTAAACTCCTTCTGGGGCACAGATACGCAGTATTTT. It specifies CASLNSFWGTDTQYF. The chain uses TRBV28 and TRBJ2-3; D ambiguous. Germline V lookup: CDR1 MDHEN, CDR2 SYDVKM. This CDR3 comprises 15 residues. Trimming left V 8 bases short and J 1 base short, with 16 bases between.

In DNA, the CDR3 is TGCGCCAGCAGCCAGACCGCCCTCCCAGATACGCAGTATTTT. Encoded protein: CASSQTALPDTQYF. This chain connects TRBV4-1 to TRBJ2-3; D unclear. Between the trimmed V and J ends, which lost 3 bases and 4 bases, there was a span of 11 bases. This CDR3 is built from 14 residues. In germline, CDR1 is MGHRA, CDR2 YSYEKL.

The chain uses TRBV4-1 and TRBJ1-2; 7 bases are shared with TRBD1. CDR1 MGHRA and CDR2 YSYEKL come from the germline V gene. Trimming took 0 bases from V and 6 from J; bases not matched to a gene: 16. CDR3 size: 18 residues. Here the CDR3 DNA reads TGCGCCAGCAGCCAAGATTTTTCAGGGGGACTCTTGCGTGATGGCTACACCTTC. The encoded protein is CASSQDFSGGLLRDGYTF.

V is TRBV28 and J is TRBJ1-1, with D unresolved. The CDR3 extends over 13 amino acids. V was cut by 6 bases and J by 5 bases, with 13 bases left in between. Germline V gene sequence: CDR1 MDHEN, CDR2 SYDVKM. This CDR3 is CASSRGIETEAFF. The CDR3 DNA reads as TGTGCCAGCAGCCGGGGTATAGAAACTGAAGCTTTCTTT.